The clone carrying this T cell receptor beta chain was counted ten times or more. The antigen is not known. TCR beta CDR3 region amplification was performed from RNA transcripts. Carried out on the TCR CDR3, a first-round RT-PCR used the HTBI primer set. TCRdb re-called the multiplex PCR reads through MiXCR, storing one row per CDR3 protein. The table shows 550,000 to 650,000 distinct CDR3 sequences, with about 14% occurring only once. Trimming removed 2 bases from V and 4 bases from J, with 12 bases in between. This CDR3 has 14 amino acids. Looked up from germline, CDR1 is SGHRS and CDR2 is YFSETQ. The data stem from a study of T cells in Graves' hyperthyroidism and ophthalmopathy. Whole-study context: Specimen type is peripheral blood, collected at initial diagnosis prior to any treatment. Findings and limits, study-wide: Patients with ophthalmopathy were separated from those with stable hyperthyroidism by a 13 V-J model. Before onset, ophthalmopathy was predicted by the model a median 6.5 months earlier. Blood held most thyroid clonotypes expanded above 0.001 frequency.

Sequencing was performed on blood. The source of this sequence is a woman between 40 and 55 years old with Graves' hyperthyroidism. The V gene is TRBV5-1, the J gene TRBJ1-1; no definite D call. CDR3 sequence (DNA): TGCGCCAGCAGCTTCGCCATTGGTGTCACTGAAGCTTTCTTT. Its protein is CASSFAIGVTEAFF. Supplemented by reference TRBV5-1 and TRBJ1-1, the full variable domain reads KAGVTQTPRYLIKTRGQQVTLSCSPISGHRSVSWYQQTPGQGLQFLFEYFSETQRNKGNFPGRFSGRQFSNSRSEMNVSTLELGDSALYLCASSFAIGVTEAFFGQGTRLTVV.